The 31 T cell receptor beta chains in this list originate from one sample, sequenced in a study of cytomegalovirus exposure and HLA in healthy donors. It was with 60 Vbeta and 13 Jbeta primers that the PCR ran. Produced via immunoSEQ multiplex PCR; TCRdb's table is partial and in-frame only. The sample holds some 130,000 clones, roughly 84% seen once. Input material: PBMCs. The source is a man in his fifties or sixties in good health and CMV-seronegative.

The chain has TRBV5-1 and TRBJ1-1; TRBD1 might be the D (6 bases). Germline V gene data show CDR1 as SGHRS and CDR2 as YFSETQ. Deletions cut 2 bases from V and 4 bases from J, with 9 bases between. CDR3 length: 13 residues. Here the CDR3 DNA reads TGCGCCAGCAGCTTTACAGGGTCCACTGAAGCTTTCTTT. It codes for CASSFTGSTEAFF.

This chain uses TRBV9 with TRBJ2-1; weak D call: TRBD2 (6 bases). V gave up 3 bases and J gave up 2 bases, with 12 bases separating them. The V gene's germline CDR1 is SGDLS and CDR2 YYNGEE. CDR3 length equals 15 residues. The CDR3 loop reads CASSGTRGAYNEQFF. The CDR3 nucleotides are TGTGCCAGCAGCGGCACCCGCGGGGCCTACAATGAGCAGTTCTTC.

The rearrangement joins TRBV30 to TRBJ2-3; tentative D call: TRBD1 (6 bases). V lost 5 bases, J lost 2 bases, and 17 bases lay in between. Germline V gene sequence: CDR1 GTSNPN, CDR2 SVGIG (reference sequence). The CDR3 is 15 residues long. The CDR3 sequence: CAWDPTGSNTDTQYF. Written as DNA, the CDR3 is TGTGCCTGGGACCCGACAGGTTCTAACACAGATACGCAGTATTTT.

This chain connects TRBV29-1 to TRBJ1-2, with D tentatively TRBD1 (6 bases). With 6 bases removed from V and 5 bases from J, the gap between germline ends came to 16 bases. Germline CDR1 SQVTM, CDR2 ANQGSEA. The CDR3 sequence is 13 residues long. The CDR3 here is CSVFAAGVYGYTF. In DNA form, the CDR3 reads TGCAGCGTGTTTGCGGCAGGGGTGTATGGCTACACCTTC.

This chain uses TRBV4-3 with TRBJ1-1; TRBD1 aligns across 9 bases. Germline V gives CDR1 LGHNA, CDR2 YSLEER. The junction had 7 bases not matched to a gene; V was cut back by 6 bases and J by 5 bases. The CDR3 sequence is 14 residues long. CDR3 nucleotides: TGCGCCAGCAGACCGGGACAGGGTGTTACTGAAGCTTTCTTT. Its protein product is CASRPGQGVTEAFF.

This clone has just one count. The rearrangement links TRBV6-1 to TRBJ1-6; D is unclear. Looked up from germline, CDR1 is MNHNS and CDR2 is SASEGT. There are 12 residues in the CDR3. The V gene lost 5 bases and the J gene lost 9 bases, with 8 bases spanning the gap. CDR3 loop: CASSLSGSPLHF. As DNA, the CDR3 is TGTGCCAGCAGTTTGTCCGGTTCACCCCTCCACTTT.

As regards this clone: The identical CDR3 is also encoded by other nucleotide sequences in the sample. The rearrangement uses TRBV29-1 and TRBJ1-2; D is unresolved. Germline assignment: CDR1 SQVTM and CDR2 ANQGSEA. Trimming stripped 6 bases from V and 5 bases from J, with 7 bases between. The CDR3 is 10 amino acids. The CDR3 nucleotides are TGCAGCGTGGGAGGGTATGGCTACACCTTC. Translation: CSVGGYGYTF.

This chain uses TRBV27 with TRBJ2-6; D not resolved. In germline, CDR1 is MNHEY, CDR2 SMNVEV (reference sequence). CDR3 length: 16 residues. Trimming shortened V by 4 bases and J by 0 bases, and 10 bases separated the two germline ends. The CDR3: CASSSRGLSGANVLTF. Here the CDR3 DNA reads TGTGCCAGCAGTTCCCGAGGCCTCTCTGGGGCCAACGTCCTGACTTTC.

This clone was detected once. The rearrangement joins TRBV15 to TRBJ1-4, with D perhaps matching TRBD1 (6 bases). Trimming took off 4 bases at V and 8 bases at J, with 14 bases between the two ends. The CDR3 loop spans 14 amino acids. Per the germline V gene, CDR1 is LNHNV and CDR2 is YYDKDF (reference sequence). For the CDR3, the DNA is TGTGCCACCAGCAACAGGGACGGGCGGGAAAAACTGTTTTTT. Protein sequence: CATSNRDGREKLFF.

The chain recombines TRBV5-1 with TRBJ1-6; 7 bases fit TRBD1. With V trimmed by 4 bases and J by 9 bases, 13 bases remained unmatched. CDR1 is SGHRS, CDR2 YFSETQ, per germline. The CDR3 is 16 residues long. CDR3 region: CASSPHSTGEGSPLHF. The CDR3 DNA reads TGCGCCAGCAGCCCACACTCCACAGGGGAAGGTTCACCCCTCCACTTT. Combining the CDR3 with reference TRBV5-1 and TRBJ1-6 gives the whole variable domain KAGVTQTPRYLIKTRGQQVTLSCSPISGHRSVSWYQQTPGQGLQFLFEYFSETQRNKGNFPGRFSGRQFSNSRSEMNVSTLELGDSALYLCASSPHSTGEGSPLHFGNGTRLTVT.

The CDR3 region has the DNA TGTGCCAGCAGCTTTCCGGGGGGGCCGCGCAGAGAGACCCAGTACTTC. Translation gives CASSFPGGPRRETQYF. The V call is TRBV5-6, the J call TRBJ2-5; 8 positions match TRBD2. Per germline, CDR1 SGHDT and CDR2 YYEEEE. After removal of 2 bases from V and 4 bases from J, the junction contained 10 bases not matched to a gene. This CDR3 comprises 16 residues.

The chain combines TRBV30 with TRBJ2-7, with TRBD1 identical over 8 bases. V was pared by 8 bases and J by 2 bases, with 8 bases of the junction left unmatched. Germline lookup yields CDR1 GTSNPN and CDR2 SVGIG (reference sequence). The CDR3 contains 13 residues. The CDR3 sequence is CAGTGLTPYEQYF. The CDR3 DNA follows: TGTGCCGGGACAGGTCTTACCCCCTACGAGCAGTACTTC.

This chain links TRBV2 with TRBJ2-3, with 12 bases matching TRBD2. This CDR3 has 17 amino acids. In germline, CDR1 is SNHLY, CDR2 FYNNEI. V lost 6 bases and J lost 2; bases outside the gene matches: 9. The CDR3: CASSETSGGHNTDTQYF. In nucleotides, the CDR3 is TGTGCCAGCAGCGAGACTAGCGGGGGTCACAACACAGATACGCAGTATTTT.

The chain joins TRBV6-4 to TRBJ1-2, with 7 bases identical to TRBD1. Germline V gene sequence: CDR1 MRHNA, CDR2 SNTAGT. V lost 6 bases, J lost 0 bases, and 7 bases stayed unmatched. The CDR3 length is 15 residues. For the CDR3, the DNA is TGTGCCAGCAGAACCCAGGGGGGATCTAACTATGGCTACACCTTC. Its protein product is CASRTQGGSNYGYTF.

This clone was seen only once. This chain connects TRBV11-3 to TRBJ2-7; TRBD1 is a possible D gene (7 bases). V gave up 5 bases and J gave up 5 bases, with 16 bases separating them. Germline CDR1 and CDR2: SGHNT and YENEEA. The CDR3 sequence is 14 residues long. The CDR3 DNA follows: TGTGCCAGCAGCCCGAAAGACAGGGAGGACGAGCAGTACTTC. It codes for CASSPKDREDEQYF.

The chain has TRBV7-9 and TRBJ2-5, with D maybe TRBD2 (5 bases). The end of the DNA fits TRBJ2-7 better, so the J call may be wrong. This CDR3 has 15 residues. Germline V gene data show CDR1 as SEHNR and CDR2 as FQNEAQ (reference sequence). CDR3 DNA sequence: TGTGCCAGCAGCCCGACGGGGATCCGCTCCTACGAGCAGTACTTC. Protein sequence: CASSPTGIRSYEQYF.

The V call is TRBV25-1, the J call TRBJ1-1, with 7 bases that match TRBD1. Germline values: CDR1 MGHDK, CDR2 SYGVNS. Trimming cost V 4 bases and J 4 bases; bases outside gene matches: 12. The CDR3 covers 16 residues. CDR3 nucleotides: TGTGCCAGCAGTGGGGCGGTAGGGCAGGGGGGCACTGAAGCTTTCTTT. Translating gives CASSGAVGQGGTEAFF.

The gene calls are TRBV13 and TRBJ1-2; D ambiguous. This CDR3 is 15 amino acids long. V lost 0 bases and J lost 8, with 16 bases in between. The germline V gene has CDR1 PRHDT and CDR2 FYEKMQ (reference sequence). The CDR3 reads CASSLGGGLSVGYTF. CDR3 DNA: TGTGCCAGCAGCTTAGGGGGTGGACTTTCCGTAGGCTACACCTTC.

The V call is TRBV19, the J call TRBJ1-5; the match to TRBD1 covers 10 bases. This CDR3 is built from 18 residues. CDR1 is LNHDA and CDR2 is SQIVND in the germline V gene (reference sequence). The trim removed 3 bases at V and 0 bases at J, leaving 8 bases unmatched. The CDR3 sequence is CASSMRDRGPYSNQPQHF. CDR3 DNA: TGTGCCAGTAGTATGAGGGACAGGGGACCTTATAGCAATCAGCCCCAGCATTTT.

The chain uses TRBV5-6 and TRBJ2-3, with D possibly TRBD2 on 6 matching bases. This CDR3 spans 14 amino acids. Trimming left V 7 bases short and J 3 bases short, with 15 bases between. Looked up from germline, CDR1 is SGHDT and CDR2 is YYEEEE. DNA of the CDR3: TGTGCCAGCGCGTACGGTGGGGGGACAGATACGCAGTATTTT. Protein: CASAYGGGTDTQYF.

The rearrangement links TRBV7-9 to TRBJ2-2, with D possibly matching TRBD1 (5 bases). The DNA matches TRBJ1-3 better at its end, which makes the J call doubtful. The germline gives CDR1 SEHNR, CDR2 FQNEAQ (reference sequence). This CDR3 is 13 amino acids long. The CDR3 coding sequence is TGTGCCAGCAGCTTTTCAGGGTCGGACACCATATATTTT. Translation gives CASSFSGSDTIYF.

This clone occurred once. The rearrangement uses TRBV2 and TRBJ1-4; perhaps TRBD1 as D (6 bases). Trimming stripped 5 bases from V and 5 bases from J, with 18 bases between. This CDR3 comprises 16 residues. Germline V lookup: CDR1 SNHLY, CDR2 FYNNEI. CDR3 residues: CASSIPRAGTNEKLFF. As DNA, the CDR3 is TGTGCCAGCAGTATACCTAGGGCTGGGACAAATGAAAAACTGTTTTTT.

This chain links TRBV29-1 with TRBJ2-5; D gene ambiguous. Between the trimmed V and J ends, which lost 7 bases and 0 bases, there was a span of 12 bases. Germline CDR1 is SQVTM and CDR2 is ANQGSEA. This CDR3 has 13 residues. CDR3 sequence (DNA): TGCAGCGCCCAGTCCACGTACCAAGAGACCCAGTACTTC. This sequence encodes CSAQSTYQETQYF.

V is TRBV5-1 and J is TRBJ2-7, with D possibly matching TRBD2 (5 bases). V shed 1 base and J shed 5 bases, with 16 bases lying between them. This CDR3 is built from 15 residues. The germline V gene encodes CDR1 SGHRS and CDR2 YFSETQ. CDR3 nucleotide sequence: TGCGCCAGCAGCTTGAAGACTACAAGCTCAGACGAGCAGTACTTC. Its protein product is CASSLKTTSSDEQYF. Filled out from reference TRBV5-1 and TRBJ2-7, the complete variable domain reads KAGVTQTPRYLIKTRGQQVTLSCSPISGHRSVSWYQQTPGQGLQFLFEYFSETQRNKGNFPGRFSGRQFSNSRSEMNVSTLELGDSALYLCASSLKTTSSDEQYFGPGTRLTVT.

For the CDR3, the DNA is TGCGCCAGCAGCTTGGCGGGATTTGGCCCTGGGGATGAGCAGTTCTTC. Encoded protein: CASSLAGFGPGDEQFF. The V gene is TRBV5-1, the J gene TRBJ2-1; a possible D gene is TRBD2 (5 bases). This CDR3 is built from 16 residues. The germline CDR1 and CDR2 sequences are SGHRS and YFSETQ. V lost 0 bases, J lost 8 bases, and 18 bases lay in between.

The chain couples TRBV30 to TRBJ1-6, with 9 bases identical to TRBD1. This CDR3 has 14 residues. In germline, CDR1 is GTSNPN, CDR2 SVGIG (reference sequence). The ends lost 2 bases at V and 7 bases at J; junction bases unmatched: 3. CDR3 residues: CAWSPGTGNSPLHF. DNA for the CDR3: TGTGCCTGGAGTCCCGGGACAGGGAATTCACCCCTCCACTTT.

This clone was recorded only once. The CDR3 is CASSPLADRYNEQFF. In DNA, the CDR3 is TGCGCCAGCAGCCCCCTAGCGGACCGTTACAATGAGCAGTTCTTC. The V call is TRBV4-1, the J call TRBJ2-1, with 7 bases lining up with TRBD2. With V trimmed by 4 bases and J by 4 bases, 7 bases remained unmatched. CDR1 and CDR2 from the germline V gene are MGHRA and YSYEKL. The CDR3 is 15 amino acids.

The chain uses TRBV2 and TRBJ2-3; no clear D gene. The CDR3 covers 12 residues. Germline CDR1 and CDR2: SNHLY and FYNNEI. V gave up 0 bases and J gave up 8 bases, with 6 bases separating them. The CDR3 here is CASSEARGTQYF. DNA for the CDR3: TGTGCCAGCAGTGAAGCTAGAGGTACGCAGTATTTT.

This chain joins TRBV5-1 and TRBJ1-2; 7 positions agree with TRBD1. Germline V lookup: CDR1 SGHRS, CDR2 YFSETQ. The V segment lost 0 bases and the J segment 6 bases; nucleotides outside the gene matches: 2. The CDR3 runs 13 residues. This chain's CDR3 is CASSLAQGDGYTF. The CDR3 DNA follows: TGCGCCAGCAGCTTGGCCCAGGGGGATGGCTACACCTTC.

The rearrangement uses TRBV30 and TRBJ2-7; perhaps TRBD2 as D (5 bases). CDR3 size: 11 residues. From germline, CDR1 is GTSNPN and CDR2 SVGIG (reference sequence). Between the trimmed V and J ends, which lost 1 base and 7 bases, there was a span of 8 bases. For the CDR3, the DNA is TGTGCCTGGAGTGGGGAGAGGGAGCAGTACTTC. Residues: CAWSGEREQYF.

V gene TRBV30 combines with J gene TRBJ1-1; no firm D call. CDR1 is GTSNPN, CDR2 SVGIG, per germline (reference sequence). V gave up 0 bases and J gave up 4 bases, with 9 bases separating them. The length of the CDR3 is 13 residues. CDR3 DNA: TGTGCCTGGAGTGTAAATGGAGGCACTGAAGCTTTCTTT. It codes for CAWSVNGGTEAFF.